The sequence of this TCR beta chain was determined in a study of T-cell memory formation after mild COVID-19. Regarding the study as a whole: Memory sampled before infection contained some responding clones, suggesting cross-reactive memory joined.

V lost 3 bases, J lost 0 bases, and 6 bases stayed unmatched. CDR1 is WSHSY and CDR2 is SAAADI in the germline V gene. The CDR3 extends over 19 amino acids. On this clonotype itself: Antigen unknown.

A 5'RACE reaction primed in the constant segment made cDNA libraries of TCR alpha and TCR beta, and these carried sample barcodes and UMIs. In TCRdb, the 5' RACE reads were re-called with MiXCR into one record per CDR3 protein. The sample gives 300,000 to 350,000 distinct CDR3 sequences, 13% to 15% of which show up once; 20% to 25% is in the top ten. The V gene is TRBV10-2, the J gene TRBJ2-3; 16 positions agree with TRBD2. Sequenced material: PBMCs or a T cell subset sorted from them (not recorded which). The clonotype was recovered from a man between 18 and 29 years old who had mild COVID-19 (a few samples of this study predate the infection). Cell type and time point are not known. The CDR3: CASSEPGLAGGFSTDTQYF. Written as DNA, the CDR3 is TGCGCCAGCAGTGAACCGGGACTAGCGGGGGGGTTCAGCACAGATACGCAGTATTTT.